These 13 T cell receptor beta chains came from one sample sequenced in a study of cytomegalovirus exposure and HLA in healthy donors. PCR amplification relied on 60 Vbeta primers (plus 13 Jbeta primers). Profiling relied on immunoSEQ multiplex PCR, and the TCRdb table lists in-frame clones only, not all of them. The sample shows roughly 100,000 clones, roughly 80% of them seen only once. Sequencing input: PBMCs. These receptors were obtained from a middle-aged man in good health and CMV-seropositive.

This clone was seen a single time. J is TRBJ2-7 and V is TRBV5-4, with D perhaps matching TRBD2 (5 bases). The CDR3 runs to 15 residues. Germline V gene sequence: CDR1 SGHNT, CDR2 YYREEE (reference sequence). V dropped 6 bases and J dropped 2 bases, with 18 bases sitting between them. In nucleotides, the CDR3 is TGTGCCAGCACCCATTTCGGAGGTCCAACCTACGAGCAGTACTTC. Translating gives CASTHFGGPTYEQYF.

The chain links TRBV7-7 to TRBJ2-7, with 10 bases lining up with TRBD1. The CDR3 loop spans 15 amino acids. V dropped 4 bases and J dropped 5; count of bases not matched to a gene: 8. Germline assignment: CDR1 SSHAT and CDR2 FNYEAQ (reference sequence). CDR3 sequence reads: CASSSGQGVFDEQYF. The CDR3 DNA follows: TGTGCCAGCAGCTCCGGACAGGGGGTTTTCGACGAGCAGTACTTC.

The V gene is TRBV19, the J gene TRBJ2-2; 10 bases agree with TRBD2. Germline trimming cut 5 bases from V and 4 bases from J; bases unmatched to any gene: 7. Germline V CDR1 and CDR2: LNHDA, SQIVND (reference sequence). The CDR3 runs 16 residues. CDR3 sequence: CASSFPGTSVTGELFF. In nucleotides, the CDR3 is TGTGCCAGTAGTTTCCCCGGGACTAGCGTCACCGGGGAGCTGTTTTTT.

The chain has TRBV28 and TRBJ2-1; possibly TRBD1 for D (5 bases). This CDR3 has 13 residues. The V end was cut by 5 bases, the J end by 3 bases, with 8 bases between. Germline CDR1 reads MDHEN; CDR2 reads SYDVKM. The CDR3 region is CASSPTVYNEQFF. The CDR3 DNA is TGTGCCAGCAGTCCGACAGTCTACAATGAGCAGTTCTTC.

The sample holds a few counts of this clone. This chain's CDR3 is CATSNDRASTEAFF. The CDR3 nucleotides are TGTGCCACGAGCAACGACAGGGCGAGCACTGAAGCTTTCTTT. This chain uses TRBV10-3 with TRBJ1-1; TRBD1 matches at 7 bases. Trimming took 10 bases from V and 4 from J; bases not matched to a gene: 12. The CDR3 is 14 residues long. Germline CDR1 and CDR2: ENHRY and SYGVKD.

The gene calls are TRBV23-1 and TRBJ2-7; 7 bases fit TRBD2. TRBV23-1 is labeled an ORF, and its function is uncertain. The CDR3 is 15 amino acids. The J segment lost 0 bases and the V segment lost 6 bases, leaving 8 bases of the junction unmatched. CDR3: CASSFGRCVSYEQYF. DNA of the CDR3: TGCGCCAGCAGCTTCGGGAGGTGCGTCTCCTACGAGCAGTACTTC.

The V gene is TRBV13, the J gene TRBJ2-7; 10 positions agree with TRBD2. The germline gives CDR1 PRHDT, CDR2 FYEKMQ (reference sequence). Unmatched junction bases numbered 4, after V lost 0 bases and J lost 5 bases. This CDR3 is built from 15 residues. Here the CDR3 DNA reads TGTGCCAGCAGCTTAGGGCTAGCGGGAGCTCACGAGCAGTACTTC. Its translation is CASSLGLAGAHEQYF.

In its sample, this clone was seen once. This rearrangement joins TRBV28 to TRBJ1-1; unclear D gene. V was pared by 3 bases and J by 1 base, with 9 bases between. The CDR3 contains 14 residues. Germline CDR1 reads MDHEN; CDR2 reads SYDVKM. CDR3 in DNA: TGTGCCAGCAGTTTTATGGGAGGGAACACTGAAGCTTTCTTT. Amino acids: CASSFMGGNTEAFF.

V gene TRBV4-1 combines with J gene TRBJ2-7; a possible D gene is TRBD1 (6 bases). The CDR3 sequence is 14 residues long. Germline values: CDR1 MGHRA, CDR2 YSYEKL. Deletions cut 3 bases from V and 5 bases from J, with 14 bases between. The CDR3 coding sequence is TGCGCCAGCAGCCAGCCCGACAGGCTCCACGAGCAGTACTTC. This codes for CASSQPDRLHEQYF.

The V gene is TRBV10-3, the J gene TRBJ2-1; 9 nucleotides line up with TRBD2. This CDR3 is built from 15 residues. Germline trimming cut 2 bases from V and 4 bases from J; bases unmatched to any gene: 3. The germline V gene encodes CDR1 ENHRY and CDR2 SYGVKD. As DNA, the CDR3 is TGTGCCATCAGTGAGGGACTAGCGTCATACAATGAGCAGTTCTTC. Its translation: CAISEGLASYNEQFF.

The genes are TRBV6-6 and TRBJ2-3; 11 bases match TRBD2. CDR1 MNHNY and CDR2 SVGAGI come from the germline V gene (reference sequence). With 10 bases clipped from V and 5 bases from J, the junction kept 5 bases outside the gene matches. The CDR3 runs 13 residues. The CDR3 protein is CATVLAGEDTQYF. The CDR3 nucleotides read TGTGCCACAGTACTAGCGGGAGAAGATACGCAGTATTTT.

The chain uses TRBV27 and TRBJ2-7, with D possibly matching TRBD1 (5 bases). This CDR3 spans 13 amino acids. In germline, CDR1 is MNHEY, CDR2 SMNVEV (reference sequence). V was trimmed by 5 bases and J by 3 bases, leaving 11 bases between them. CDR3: CASSQGLLYEQYF. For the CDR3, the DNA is TGTGCCAGCAGTCAGGGTCTACTCTACGAGCAGTACTTC.

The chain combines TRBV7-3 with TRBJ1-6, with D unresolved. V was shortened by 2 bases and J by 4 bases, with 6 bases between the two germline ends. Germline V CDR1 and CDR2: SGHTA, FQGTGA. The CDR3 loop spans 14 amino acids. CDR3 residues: CASSLEQYNSPLHF. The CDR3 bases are TGTGCCAGCAGCTTAGAACAGTATAATTCACCCCTCCACTTT.